Given below is one T cell receptor (beta chain) in context. Its antigen remains unidentified. Base qualities are missing; no much larger clone stands one base away. The data originate from a study of CD8 T cells in Susac syndrome (dated by TCRdb to between 2018 and 2021). In terms of the full investigation: The study used repertoire sequencing to test whether antigen drove CD8+ T cell activation and differentiation in Susac syndrome. The study at large found these results: The number of individuals in the TCR sequencing and HLA analysis was acknowledged as relatively small.

RNA was extracted with the RNeasy kit and 0.5 to 1 ug was reverse transcribed using random hexamers. The immunoSEQ multiplex PCR assay, covering 54 Vbeta and 13 Jbeta segments, was used to amplify TCR beta CDR3 regions. To correct PCR amplification bias, a synthetic template baseline was used for both primer optimization and computational correction. For the original study's pipeline: Reads were annotated to V, D and J genes according to IMGT and were analyzed with immunoSEQ Analyzer, with only productive sequences retained. Clonality was calculated as one minus the Shannon entropy normalized by log2 of the number of productive unique sequences. For each patient and control, public and private clones were evaluated among the 100 most prevalent clones. A clone was defined as Susac-specific if it was absent from the healthy and MS cohorts, from 1052 published viral clones and from other ImmuneACCESS disease sequences. TCRdb passed the public sequencing reads through fastp at Q25 and MiXCR, retaining productive beta sequences. Rows with one shared CDR3 protein collapse into an entry with the most common genes and DNA. TCRdb, not the original authors, processed these V and J calls. The sample profile shows approximately 70,000 distinct CDR3 sequences; 96% of them were found once. 0.11% of the sample is taken by the ten largest.

Peripheral blood CD8+ and CD4+ T cells from healthy donors, Susac syndrome patients and multiple sclerosis patients were profiled using high-throughput TCR beta sequencing. The multiple sclerosis controls were treatment-naive patients whose relapsing-remitting disease, either stable or active, fulfilled the revised McDonald criteria. Bulk CD8+ and CD4+ T cells were purified by magnetic negative isolation, while CD8+ TEMRA cells were enriched using FACS. Blood was collected in EDTA tubes and processed within 24 hours, with PBMCs isolated through density gradient centrifugation. PBMCs intended for TCR sequencing were cryopreserved in liquid nitrogen and were subsequently thawed in a 37 degrees C water bath. A purity of at least 90% was achieved for sorted or isolated CD4+, CD8+ and CD8+ TEMRA cells. The sequence derives from a human donor with multiple sclerosis. The specimen sequenced was CD4+ T cells from PBMCs.

The bases are TGTGCCAGCAGACCAAGCGGGGGGGGAGATACGCAGTATTTT. It translates to CASRPSGGGDTQYF. The sequence joins TRBV12-3 or TRBV12-4 to TRBJ2-3; 10 bases in the junction line up with TRBD2. Trimming leaves V shorter by 6 bases and J shorter by 5 bases, with the junction holding 5 bases beyond the gene matches. The CDR3, from cysteine to phenylalanine, totals 14 residues. The only DNA kept is the CDR3, 42 bases in frame from the first base.